This entry lists 27 T cell receptor beta chains sequenced from one sample in a study of OX40 agonist ivuxolimab in advanced cancers. Library construction relied on the immunoSEQ multiplex PCR assay. TCRdb took this table from immuneACCESS and kept in-frame rearrangements with V and J called. Such tables lack part of the clones; where checked against another copy, unresolved V genes explain under half of the gap, and the rest is unexplained. The sample data list 72,000 or so clones, and roughly 80% of these were observed just once. Together, the top ten hold less than 4.5% of the sample. Source: CD4+ or CD8+ T cells sorted from blood, taken in a trial of the OX40 agonist ivuxolimab. These receptors were obtained from an adult with an advanced solid tumor such as melanoma, head and neck, liver or kidney cancer.

The chain carries TRBV28 and TRBJ1-3; 8 nucleotides line up with TRBD1. This CDR3 comprises 14 residues. Germline V gene lookup returns CDR1 MDHEN and CDR2 SYDVKM. Trimming removed 5 bases from V and 4 bases from J; junction bases left unmatched: 4. The CDR3 nucleotides read TGTGCCAGCAGTGGGTCAGGGGGCGGAAACACCATATATTTT. Its protein product is CASSGSGGGNTIYF.

This clone was recorded once. The chain links TRBV29-1 to TRBJ2-7; 10 bases are shared with TRBD1. Germline CDR1 reads SQVTM; CDR2 reads ANQGSEA. CDR3 length: 12 residues. Trimming removed 7 bases from V and 6 bases from J; junction bases left unmatched: 6. DNA of the CDR3: TGCAGCGCGGGACAGGGGAGAGTCGAGCAGTACTTC. This codes for CSAGQGRVEQYF.

The chain uses TRBV29-1 and TRBJ2-7; perhaps TRBD1 as D (5 bases). Trimming took off 3 bases at V and 5 bases at J, with 14 bases between the two ends. The CDR3 extends over 13 amino acids. Germline CDR1 reads SQVTM; CDR2 reads ANQGSEA. Here the CDR3 reads CSVESLVGDEQYF. In nucleotides, the CDR3 is TGCAGCGTTGAGTCTTTAGTAGGGGACGAGCAGTACTTC.

The rearrangement links TRBV19 to TRBJ1-1; unclear D gene. CDR1 is LNHDA, CDR2 SQIVND, per germline (reference sequence). Trimming cost V 5 bases and J 1 base, with 11 bases left between them. The CDR3 loop spans 14 amino acids. The CDR3 coding sequence is TGTGCCAGTAGTGTCCTAGGTGGGAACACTGAAGCTTTCTTT. Encoded protein: CASSVLGGNTEAFF.

This clone was observed a single time. V gene TRBV7-9 combines with J gene TRBJ2-3, with TRBD1 matching 7 bases. Looked up from germline, CDR1 is SEHNR and CDR2 is FQNEAQ (reference sequence). Trimming removed 5 bases from V and 2 bases from J; junction bases left unmatched: 4. The CDR3 length is 14 residues. The CDR3 bases are TGTGCCAGCAGCGGGGACAGATCCACAGATACGCAGTATTTT. It codes for CASSGDRSTDTQYF.

This chain's CDR3 is CASSLLNYGYTF. DNA for the CDR3: TGTGCCAGCAGTTTATTGAACTATGGCTACACCTTC. This chain links TRBV28 with TRBJ1-2; D is ambiguous. CDR1 is MDHEN, CDR2 SYDVKM, per germline. The CDR3 extends over 12 amino acids. Between the trimmed V and J ends, which lost 1 base and 2 bases, there was a span of 2 bases.

This chain connects TRBV11-2 to TRBJ2-5, with 7 bases identical to TRBD1. The CDR3 consists of 15 residues. Germline CDR1 and CDR2: SGHAT and FQNNGV. Trimming removed 6 bases from V and 5 bases from J; junction bases left unmatched: 12. CDR3 loop: CASRPQTGTAETQYF. CDR3 bases: TGTGCCAGCAGACCACAGACAGGGACGGCGGAGACCCAGTACTTC.

The rearrangement uses TRBV9 and TRBJ1-2; TRBD1 matches 8 bases. Trimming took 2 bases from V and 6 from J; bases not matched to a gene: 15. Germline V gene sequence: CDR1 SGDLS, CDR2 YYNGEE. The CDR3 length is 17 residues. CDR3 in amino acids: CASSVSPGIGQGNGYTF. The DNA of the CDR3 is TGTGCCAGCAGCGTGAGTCCTGGTATAGGACAGGGCAATGGCTACACCTTC.

This chain connects TRBV2 to TRBJ2-3, with D unresolved. The germline V and J ends were trimmed by 4 bases and 1 base, with 12 bases remaining between them. The CDR3 loop spans 15 amino acids. In germline, CDR1 is SNHLY, CDR2 FYNNEI. The CDR3 DNA is TGTGCCAGCAGTGGGAACCGCCTAGGCACAGATACGCAGTATTTT. Protein sequence: CASSGNRLGTDTQYF.

For this clone: Other nucleotide sequences from this sample produce the same CDR3. The rearrangement joins TRBV18 to TRBJ2-1; no reliable D call. V shed 0 bases and J shed 6 bases, with 3 bases lying between them. The CDR3 sequence is 12 residues long. Germline V lookup: CDR1 KGHSH, CDR2 LQKENI. DNA of the CDR3: TGTGCCAGCTCACCACCTGCCAATGAGCAGTTCTTC. Translation gives CASSPPANEQFF.

The chain carries TRBV11-1 and TRBJ1-4; no firm D call. The CDR3 runs 15 residues. Looked up from germline, CDR1 is SGHAT and CDR2 is FQDESV (reference sequence). V lost 1 base, J lost 3 bases, and 9 bases lay in between. The chain's CDR3 is CASSLGTSSNEKLFF. The CDR3 DNA reads as TGTGCCAGCAGCTTAGGTACCAGTTCTAATGAAAAACTGTTTTTT.

This chain uses TRBV7-6 with TRBJ1-6; 8 bases line up with TRBD1. Trimming took 1 base from V and 6 from J; bases not matched to a gene: 5. The CDR3 has 16 amino acids. Germline V gene data show CDR1 as SGHVS and CDR2 as FNYEAQ. The CDR3 DNA is TGTGCCAGCAGCTTAGAAGGACAGGGATCTAATTCACCCCTCCACTTT. This encodes CASSLEGQGSNSPLHF.

Note on this clone: Other DNA sequences in the sample encode the same CDR3. The chain is built from TRBV2 and TRBJ1-2; D might be TRBD1 (6 bases). V was clipped by 5 bases and J by 4 bases, with 11 bases between them. Germline CDR1 and CDR2: SNHLY and FYNNEI. CDR3 length: 13 residues. CDR3 bases: TGTGCCAGCAGTCTCGACAGGAGCTATGGCTACACCTTC. This encodes CASSLDRSYGYTF.

The chain uses TRBV25-1 and TRBJ1-2; 8 bases match TRBD1. Germline V lookup: CDR1 MGHDK, CDR2 SYGVNS. CDR3 size: 14 residues. V dropped 1 base and J dropped 8; count of bases not matched to a gene: 6. The CDR3 loop is CASSELIGTGGYTF. The CDR3 nucleotides read TGTGCCAGCAGTGAATTAATTGGGACAGGCGGCTACACCTTC.

The sample holds one count of this clone. The chain links TRBV9 to TRBJ2-6, with a possible D match to TRBD1 (6 bases). The length of the CDR3 is 15 residues. Trimming stripped 0 bases from V and 12 bases from J, with 16 bases between. CDR1 is SGDLS, CDR2 YYNGEE, per germline. CDR3 sequence reads: CASSVAGERIGVLTF. For the CDR3, the DNA is TGTGCCAGCAGCGTAGCAGGGGAAAGGATTGGCGTCCTGACTTTC. Supplemented by reference TRBV9 and TRBJ2-6, the full variable domain reads DSGVTQTPKHLITATGQRVTLRCSPRSGDLSVYWYQQSLDQGLQFLIQYYNGEERAKGNILERFSAQQFPDLHSELNLSSLELGDSALYFCASSVAGERIGVLTFGAGSRLTVL.

In nucleotides, the CDR3 is TGTGCCAGCAGTTTTAATGGAGTGTCTGCTGGAAACACCATATATTTT. It specifies CASSFNGVSAGNTIYF. This chain links TRBV27 with TRBJ1-3; D is uncertain. Germline V gene lookup returns CDR1 MNHEY and CDR2 SMNVEV (reference sequence). Trimming left V 3 bases short and J 2 bases short, with 14 bases between. The CDR3 loop spans 16 amino acids.

The V and J genes are TRBV5-1 and TRBJ1-1; TRBD1 is a possible D gene (5 bases). The V and J ends lost 3 bases and 2 bases respectively, with 8 bases between them. The CDR3 contains 13 residues. Germline assignment: CDR1 SGHRS and CDR2 YFSETQ. The CDR3 DNA reads TGCGCCAGCAGCTGGGACGGAAACACTGAAGCTTTCTTT. Translation gives CASSWDGNTEAFF. Variable domain in full (rest from reference TRBV5-1 and TRBJ1-1): KAGVTQTPRYLIKTRGQQVTLSCSPISGHRSVSWYQQTPGQGLQFLFEYFSETQRNKGNFPGRFSGRQFSNSRSEMNVSTLELGDSALYLCASSWDGNTEAFFGQGTRLTVV.

V usage is TRBV7-2 and J usage is TRBJ2-3; 7 bases are shared with TRBD2. Unmatched junction bases numbered 11, after V lost 5 bases and J lost 6 bases. In germline, CDR1 is SGHTA, CDR2 FQGNSA. This CDR3 region has 15 residues. CDR3 DNA: TGTGCCAGCAGCGAGGAGGGAGGGGCTGGGGATACGCAGTATTTT. Amino acid sequence: CASSEEGGAGDTQYF.

This CDR3 reads CASSLGAAYEQYF. As DNA, the CDR3 is TGTGCCAGCAGCTTAGGGGCTGCATACGAGCAGTACTTC. This chain connects TRBV13 to TRBJ2-7; unclear D gene. Between the trimmed V and J ends, which lost 0 bases and 4 bases, there was a span of 7 bases. The CDR3 spans 13 residues. Germline CDR1 is PRHDT and CDR2 is FYEKMQ (reference sequence).

J is TRBJ1-4 and V is TRBV5-1, with a weak D call TRBD1 (6 bases). There are 16 residues in the CDR3. V was trimmed by 3 bases and J by 0 bases, leaving 12 bases between them. Per germline, CDR1 SGHRS and CDR2 YFSETQ. CDR3 sequence (DNA): TGCGCCAGCAGCTGGGGGGCCGAAACAACTAATGAAAAACTGTTTTTT. This codes for CASSWGAETTNEKLFF.

This chain joins TRBV6-1 and TRBJ2-5, with 9 bases that match TRBD2. The CDR3 loop spans 16 amino acids. Per germline, CDR1 MNHNS and CDR2 SASEGT. V was pared by 3 bases and J by 2 bases, with 7 bases of the junction left unmatched. The CDR3 reads CASSEGASGIQETQYF. Here the CDR3 DNA reads TGTGCCAGCAGTGAGGGGGCTAGCGGGATTCAAGAGACCCAGTACTTC.

V is TRBV4-2 and J is TRBJ2-7; 8 bases fit TRBD1. The CDR3 spans 16 residues. V gave up 1 base and J gave up 0 bases; unmatched junction bases: 5. Per germline, CDR1 LGHNA and CDR2 YNFKEQ. The CDR3 spells CASSQGQGLGSYEQYF. The CDR3 DNA follows: TGTGCCAGCAGCCAAGGACAGGGGTTAGGCTCCTACGAGCAGTACTTC.

The CDR3 protein is CASSRDRGRGLSTDTQYF. CDR3 DNA sequence: TGCGCCAGCAGCCGGGACAGGGGTAGGGGGCTTAGCACAGATACGCAGTATTTT. The V gene is TRBV4-3, the J gene TRBJ2-3; 10 bases fit TRBD1. Germline V gene sequence: CDR1 LGHNA, CDR2 YSLEER. The CDR3 has 18 amino acids. Germline trimming cut 4 bases from V and 0 bases from J; bases unmatched to any gene: 10.

This clone has a single count. V usage is TRBV6-1 and J usage is TRBJ1-5, with D unclear. CDR1 and CDR2 (germline): MNHNS, SASEGT. The CDR3 totals 16 residues. V lost 4 bases and J 7 bases, leaving 20 bases between the germline ends. CDR3 amino acids: CASSGVGAVGRQPQHF. Written as DNA, the CDR3 is TGTGCCAGCAGTGGCGTGGGCGCGGTGGGGAGGCAGCCCCAGCATTTT.

The genes are TRBV6-5 and TRBJ1-6; possibly TRBD1 for D (5 bases). Germline CDR1 MNHEY, CDR2 SVGAGI. The CDR3 totals 16 residues. Deletions cut 0 bases from V and 8 bases from J, with 14 bases between. The CDR3 region is CASSYSRGSGYSPLHF. For the CDR3, the DNA is TGTGCCAGCAGTTACTCGCGGGGGTCCGGGTATTCACCCCTCCACTTT.

The rearrangement uses TRBV28 and TRBJ2-7; D not certain. Deletions cut 4 bases from V and 3 bases from J, with 13 bases between. There are 14 residues in the CDR3. Germline V gene lookup returns CDR1 MDHEN and CDR2 SYDVKM. The chain's CDR3 is CASSSPGTFYEQYF. The CDR3 bases are TGTGCCAGCAGTTCCCCAGGCACCTTCTACGAGCAGTACTTC.

This chain connects TRBV6-1 to TRBJ1-4; 10 bases align to TRBD1. V trimming: 6 bases; J trimming: 6 bases; junction bases outside the gene matches: 4. The CDR3 totals 14 residues. Germline loops: CDR1 MNHNS, CDR2 SASEGT. This CDR3 is CASRAGTGDEKLFF. The CDR3 DNA follows: TGTGCCAGCAGAGCCGGGACAGGGGATGAAAAACTGTTTTTT.